This T cell receptor beta chain was sequenced in a study of post-analysis software for immune sequencing data. Overall study context: Recorded disease courses covered relapsing-remitting, secondary progressive and progressive-relapsing multiple sclerosis. Some patients had no subtype annotation.

Germline-derived CDR1 and CDR2 are ENHRY and SYGVKD. Germline trimming cut 3 bases from V and 6 bases from J; bases unmatched to any gene: 10. This CDR3 is 16 amino acids long. General observations from the study: Higher frequency in patients than in controls was seen for about five TRBV segments, with TRBV5-6, TRBV5-1 and TRBV20-1 among them. Those samples that were prepared in the same batch co-clustered strongly by F measure. The normalized Chao1 diversity of multiple sclerosis patients was significantly lower than that of controls.

This clonotype was recorded a few times. Its antigen is as yet unknown. Carried by the TCR beta cDNA libraries were unique molecular identifiers. TCRdb re-derived calls from the PCR reads in MiXCR, one entry per CDR3 protein. Of 350,000 to 500,000 distinct CDR3 sequences detected, approximately 42% appear once; the ten largest clones hold 7.6%. The TCR originated in a girl aged 2-10 years with multiple sclerosis. Material: blood. The rearrangement joins TRBV10-3 to TRBJ2-1, with 8 nucleotides matching TRBD1. CDR3 coding DNA: TGTGCCATCAGTGACCCGGACAGGGAATTGTTCAATGAGCAGTTCTTC. It encodes CAISDPDRELFNEQFF.